The 23 T cell receptor beta chains listed next were all sequenced from one sample in a study of CD4 T cells in relation to SARS-CoV-2 and coronaviruses. CD4+ T cells from unexposed donors were obtained before the COVID-19 pandemic (2011-2018). After nine to ten days of culture, CD4+ T cells were isolated. TCRdb's table, derived via immunoSEQ multiplex PCR, lists solely in-frame clones and lacks some. This repertoire shows about 19,000 clones, about 80% found once; its top ten account for roughly 25%. These receptors' antigens are unknown. The sample consisted of CD4+ T cells from PBMCs, cultured in vitro. The receptors were sampled from a human donor in good health.

The chain employs TRBV2 and TRBJ2-6, with 8 bases that match TRBD1. The CDR3 runs 16 residues. Germline CDR1 is SNHLY and CDR2 is FYNNEI. V lost 1 base and J lost 8; bases outside the gene matches: 7. The CDR3 protein is CASSEELWTGPNVLTF. CDR3 DNA: TGTGCCAGCAGTGAAGAGTTGTGGACAGGGCCCAACGTCCTGACTTTC.

This clone was found a few times. As DNA, the CDR3 is TGTGCCAGCAGCAAGGACTATAACACCGGGGAGCTGTTTTTT. It specifies CASSKDYNTGELFF. This chain uses TRBV7-2 with TRBJ2-2; D possibly corresponds to TRBD2 (6 bases). Germline lookup yields CDR1 SGHTA and CDR2 FQGNSA. The CDR3 contains 14 residues. Trimming took off 5 bases at V and 2 bases at J, with 9 bases between the two ends.

The rearrangement uses TRBV7-8 and TRBJ1-2; D is unresolved. V lost 2 bases, J lost 4 bases, and 23 bases lay in between. The CDR3 runs 18 residues. Per germline, CDR1 SGHVS and CDR2 FQNEAQ. CDR3 sequence reads: CASSLQSSNGPFSYGYTF. CDR3 bases: TGTGCCAGCAGCTTACAATCCTCCAACGGGCCCTTCAGCTATGGCTACACCTTC. The full variable domain, its missing parts supplied by reference TRBV7-8 and TRBJ1-2, is GAGVSQSPRYKVAKRGQDVALRCDPISGHVSLFWYQQALGQGPEFLTYFQNEAQLDKSGLPSDRFFAERPEGSVSTLKIQRTQQEDSAVYLCASSLQSSNGPFSYGYTFGSGTRLTVV.

The chain has TRBV19 and TRBJ2-3; 8 bases agree with TRBD1. CDR3 length: 16 residues. V was pared by 4 bases and J by 2 bases, with 8 bases of the junction left unmatched. CDR1 is LNHDA and CDR2 is SQIVND in the germline V gene (reference sequence). Written as DNA, the CDR3 is TGTGCCAGTAGTAAAAACCCGGGACAGGTCACAGATACGCAGTATTTT. It codes for CASSKNPGQVTDTQYF.

The chain couples TRBV7-9 to TRBJ1-1; weak D call: TRBD1 (5 bases). V was clipped by 1 base and J by 5 bases, with 20 bases between them. CDR1 is SEHNR and CDR2 is FQNEAQ in the germline V gene (reference sequence). The CDR3 sequence is 17 residues long. CDR3 residues: CASSLVGQGGLPTEAFF. The CDR3 DNA is TGTGCCAGCAGCTTAGTTGGTCAGGGTGGCCTCCCAACTGAAGCTTTCTTT. Full variable domain (rest looked up from reference TRBV7-9 and TRBJ1-1): DTGVSQNPRHKITKRGQNVTFRCDPISEHNRLYWYRQTLGQGPEFLTYFQNEAQLEKSRLLSDRFSAERPKGSFSTLEIQRTEQGDSAMYLCASSLVGQGGLPTEAFFGQGTRLTVV.

This chain joins TRBV10-3 and TRBJ2-1, with 9 bases identical to TRBD2. The CDR3 has 13 amino acids. Losses at the gene ends were 4 bases for V and 6 bases for J; bases not matched to a gene: 1. Germline V gives CDR1 ENHRY, CDR2 SYGVKD. The CDR3 DNA follows: TGTGCCATCAGTGGGACTAGCGTCAATGAGCAGTTCTTC. Translation gives CAISGTSVNEQFF.

The chain is built from TRBV10-3 and TRBJ2-7; the match to TRBD2 covers 7 bases. V trimming: 0 bases; J trimming: 1 base; junction bases outside the gene matches: 9. CDR3 length: 17 residues. Germline assignment: CDR1 ENHRY and CDR2 SYGVKD. In nucleotides, the CDR3 is TGTGCCATCAGTGAGTCCCTAGTCGGGGGGAGGTCCTACGAGCAGTACTTC. Its translation: CAISESLVGGRSYEQYF.

The chain employs TRBV6-2 or TRBV6-3 and TRBJ1-3, with D possibly being TRBD1 (6 bases). The germline gives CDR1 MNHEY, CDR2 SVGEGT. Trimming removed 6 bases at V and 0 bases at J, with 15 bases between. This CDR3 is 16 amino acids long. CDR3 nucleotides: TGTGCCAGCAGCCCCTGGGGGCCCTCCTCTGGAAACACCATATATTTT. This sequence encodes CASSPWGPSSGNTIYF.

The table lists this clone with a few counts. The chain uses TRBV5-4 and TRBJ1-2, with no clear D. Germline loops: CDR1 SGHNT, CDR2 YYREEE (reference sequence). Trimming cost V 0 bases and J 4 bases, with 7 bases left between them. CDR3 size: 13 residues. In DNA, the CDR3 is TGTGCCAGCAGCTTGGCGGGGAGCTATGGCTACACCTTC. Encoded protein: CASSLAGSYGYTF.

The genes are TRBV30 and TRBJ1-2; 7 bases fit TRBD1. The CDR3 runs 16 residues. The J segment lost 0 bases and the V segment lost 2 bases, leaving 9 bases of the junction unmatched. CDR1 is GTSNPN and CDR2 is SVGIG in the germline V gene (reference sequence). DNA of the CDR3: TGTGCCTGGAGTCCCTCCGGGACAGACACTAACTATGGCTACACCTTC. Its translation is CAWSPSGTDTNYGYTF.

The chain recombines TRBV7-9 with TRBJ1-1; D uncertain. V lost 0 bases to trimming and J lost 5 bases, with 7 bases between them. Germline values: CDR1 SEHNR, CDR2 FQNEAQ (reference sequence). The CDR3 is 13 amino acids. The CDR3 spells CASSLARGTEAFF. The CDR3 coding sequence is TGTGCCAGCAGCTTAGCTCGAGGTACTGAAGCTTTCTTT. The full variable domain, rest sourced from reference TRBV7-9 and TRBJ1-1, is DTGVSQNPRHKITKRGQNVTFRCDPISEHNRLYWYRQTLGQGPEFLTYFQNEAQLEKSRLLSDRFSAERPKGSFSTLEIQRTEQGDSAMYLCASSLARGTEAFFGQGTRLTVV.

The CDR3 is CASSFQGINQPQHF. In DNA form, the CDR3 reads TGTGCCAGCAGTTTCCAGGGCATCAACCAGCCCCAGCATTTT. The chain is built from TRBV27 and TRBJ1-5; possible D gene TRBD1, 5 bases. V shed 3 bases and J shed 7 bases, with 13 bases lying between them. Germline assignment: CDR1 MNHEY and CDR2 SMNVEV (reference sequence). CDR3 length: 14 amino acids.

This chain connects TRBV18 to TRBJ1-6; D unclear. Germline V gene data show CDR1 as KGHSH and CDR2 as LQKENI. CDR3 length: 17 amino acids. The V gene lost 2 bases and the J gene lost 7 bases, with 18 bases spanning the gap. CDR3: CASSPIPAGRTNSPLHF. The CDR3 bases are TGTGCCAGCTCACCAATTCCCGCGGGCCGGACGAATTCACCCCTCCACTTT.

This clone was seen once. The chain combines TRBV4-2 with TRBJ1-2, with 12 bases identical to TRBD1. Trimming at V came to 5 bases and at J to 8 bases, leaving 9 bases not matched to a gene. CDR1 LGHNA and CDR2 YNFKEQ come from the germline V gene. This CDR3 has 15 amino acids. The CDR3 nucleotides are TGTGCCAGCAGCGTTGGGACAGGGGGCTCTTTGGGCTACACCTTC. Its protein is CASSVGTGGSLGYTF.

This sequence joins TRBV2 and TRBJ1-5; TRBD1 might be the D (5 bases). The V and J ends lost 7 bases and 4 bases respectively, with 11 bases between them. CDR1 SNHLY and CDR2 FYNNEI come from the germline V gene. The CDR3 has 13 amino acids. CDR3 region: CASIPGVNQPQHF. The CDR3 DNA reads as TGTGCCAGCATTCCGGGGGTAAATCAGCCCCAGCATTTT.

The chain carries TRBV10-3 and TRBJ2-3, with 10 bases aligning to TRBD1. Unmatched junction bases numbered 7, after V lost 4 bases and J lost 6 bases. The CDR3 spans 15 residues. CDR1 is ENHRY and CDR2 is SYGVKD in the germline V gene. This CDR3 reads CAISVGTGAGDTQYF. CDR3 bases: TGTGCCATCAGTGTAGGGACAGGGGCAGGGGATACGCAGTATTTT.

This rearrangement joins TRBV5-4 to TRBJ1-1; D is perhaps TRBD1 (5 bases). V lost 4 bases, J lost 4 bases, and 14 bases lay in between. The CDR3 spans 14 residues. The germline CDR1 and CDR2 sequences are SGHNT and YYREEE (reference sequence). The CDR3 spells CASSRNMGGTEAFF. In DNA, the CDR3 is TGTGCCAGCAGCCGGAACATGGGGGGCACTGAAGCTTTCTTT.

The rearrangement links TRBV7-9 to TRBJ2-3; D is undetermined. Germline V gene lookup returns CDR1 SEHNR and CDR2 FQNEAQ (reference sequence). Trimming removed 5 bases at V and 1 base at J, with 10 bases between. This CDR3 comprises 14 residues. DNA for the CDR3: TGTGCCAGCAGCCCCCCCGCGCGCACAGATACGCAGTATTTT. It encodes CASSPPARTDTQYF.

The chain has TRBV29-1 and TRBJ1-1; maybe TRBD1 (6 bases). Germline V gene data show CDR1 as SQVTM and CDR2 as ANQGSEA. The V gene lost 3 bases and the J gene lost 4 bases, with 12 bases spanning the gap. This CDR3 has 13 residues. The CDR3 DNA is TGCAGCGTTGATGTACAGGGTTTCACTGAAGCTTTCTTT. It yields the protein CSVDVQGFTEAFF.

The chain carries TRBV3-1 (or the pseudogene TRBV3-2) and TRBJ2-1; 11 nucleotides match TRBD2. The germline gives CDR1 LGHDT, CDR2 YNNKEL (reference sequence). CDR3 size: 17 residues. J lost 2 bases, V lost 4 bases, and 7 bases had no gene match. CDR3 coding DNA: TGTGCCAGCAGCCCAACCCTGACTAGCGGGGCCTACAATGAGCAGTTCTTC. Its translation is CASSPTLTSGAYNEQFF.

The V gene is TRBV7-9, the J gene TRBJ2-2; D is possibly TRBD1 (5 bases). The germline CDR1 and CDR2 sequences are SEHNR and FQNEAQ (reference sequence). This CDR3 spans 12 amino acids. The ends were cut back, 8 bases at V and 8 bases at J, with 12 bases in the middle. CDR3 loop: CASEPGQGELFF. The CDR3, as DNA: TGTGCCAGCGAACCAGGGCAAGGGGAGCTGTTTTTT. The whole variable domain, filled in from reference TRBV7-9 and TRBJ2-2, reads DTGVSQNPRHKITKRGQNVTFRCDPISEHNRLYWYRQTLGQGPEFLTYFQNEAQLEKSRLLSDRFSAERPKGSFSTLEIQRTEQGDSAMYLCASEPGQGELFFGEGSRLTVL.

The chain combines TRBV6-2 or TRBV6-3 with TRBJ1-2, with 8 bases matching TRBD1. Trimming at V came to 5 bases and at J to 8 bases, leaving 7 bases not matched to a gene. The CDR3 covers 13 residues. Per the germline V gene, CDR1 is MNHEY and CDR2 is SVGEGT. Here the CDR3 DNA reads TGTGCCAGCAGTCCAGGACAGGGCCGCGGCTACACCTTC. Protein sequence: CASSPGQGRGYTF.

The genes are TRBV4-2 and TRBJ2-3; 9 bases fit TRBD2. The CDR3 is made up of 16 amino acids. Germline-derived CDR1 and CDR2 are LGHNA and YNFKEQ. V shed 0 bases and J 2 bases; nucleotides not matched to a gene: 3. CDR3 in amino acids: CASSQEASGATDTQYF. The CDR3 DNA follows: TGTGCCAGCAGCCAAGAGGCTAGCGGGGCCACAGATACGCAGTATTTT.